A single sample is the source of the 29 T cell receptor beta chains below, sequenced in a study of technical replicates of blood from a few donors. Generated by immunoSEQ multiplex PCR, the TCRdb table keeps only in-frame clones and is missing some. Of 85,000 to 100,000 clones in the sample, under 97% were seen once. Material for sequencing was T cells isolated from PBMCs. The receptors originated from a human donor in good health.

This chain connects TRBV19 to TRBJ2-1; 8 nucleotides agree with TRBD2. Trimming at V came to 5 bases and at J to 3 bases, leaving 6 bases not matched to a gene. The CDR3 is made up of 15 amino acids. Germline V gene lookup returns CDR1 LNHDA and CDR2 SQIVND (reference sequence). The CDR3 bases are TGTGCCAGTAGTTTATCGGGGGGGGGCTACAATGAGCAGTTCTTC. It specifies CASSLSGGGYNEQFF.

V is TRBV5-4 and J is TRBJ1-2; D gene ambiguous. Trimming stripped 4 bases from V and 8 bases from J, with 18 bases between. This CDR3 region has 14 residues. Germline V CDR1 and CDR2: SGHNT, YYREEE (reference sequence). The CDR3 spells CASSHSQTTSGYTF. The CDR3 nucleotides read TGTGCCAGCAGCCACTCACAGACGACATCGGGCTACACCTTC. Full variable domain (missing parts from reference TRBV5-4 and TRBJ1-2): ETGVTQSPTHLIKTRGQQVTLRCSSQSGHNTVSWYQQALGQGPQFIFQYYREEENGRGNFPPRFSGLQFPNYSSELNVNALELDDSALYLCASSHSQTTSGYTFGSGTRLTVV.

The rearrangement links TRBV12-5 to TRBJ2-7, with TRBD2 identical over 8 bases. This CDR3 contains 18 residues. CDR1 and CDR2 from the germline V gene are LGHNT and FRNRAP. V gave up 0 bases and J gave up 0 bases; unmatched junction bases: 10. The CDR3, as DNA: TGTGCTAGTGGTTTGGTACGACGGGAGGGCCGGATCTCCTACGAGCAGTACTTC. Translation gives CASGLVRREGRISYEQYF.

The genes are TRBV6-6 and TRBJ1-5, with TRBD1 matching 7 bases. Germline assignment: CDR1 MNHNY and CDR2 SVGAGI (reference sequence). This CDR3 is 14 amino acids long. With V trimmed by 6 bases and J by 5 bases, 7 bases remained unmatched. The CDR3 region has the DNA TGTGCCAGCAGCTCACGACAGGGAGATCAGCCCCAGCATTTT. Translation: CASSSRQGDQPQHF.

The V call is TRBV4-2, the J call TRBJ1-6, with D unresolved. The germline CDR1 and CDR2 sequences are LGHNA and YNFKEQ. CDR3 length equals 14 residues. Trimming pared 1 base from V and 10 bases from J, leaving 11 bases between. The CDR3 loop is CASSQGTVNSPLHF. The CDR3, as DNA: TGTGCCAGCAGCCAAGGCACGGTAAACTCACCCCTCCACTTT.

As for this clone: Relative to the germline gene, one junction end is altered; a read error may explain this. This chain connects TRBV29-1 to TRBJ2-1, with TRBD1 matching over 10 bases. CDR3 length: 13 amino acids. Germline assignment: CDR1 SQVTM and CDR2 ANQGSEA. This CDR3 is CRVAGQGHNEQFF. DNA of the CDR3: TGCAGAGTTGCGGGACAGGGGCACAATGAGCAGTTCTTC.

J is TRBJ1-5 and V is TRBV18; 9 nucleotides match TRBD1. This CDR3 spans 17 amino acids. CDR1 KGHSH and CDR2 LQKENI come from the germline V gene. Trimming cost V 4 bases and J 5 bases; bases outside gene matches: 12. CDR3 sequence reads: CASSQGQGFSGDQPQHF. CDR3 sequence (DNA): TGTGCCAGCTCACAGGGACAGGGATTTTCGGGGGATCAGCCCCAGCATTTT.

Remarks on this clone: At one end, the junction sequence differs from germline, possibly due to a read error. The chain links TRBV19 to TRBJ2-7, with TRBD1 matching over 10 bases. Germline loops: CDR1 LNHDA, CDR2 SQIVND (reference sequence). This CDR3 is 14 amino acids long. Here the CDR3 reads CASGSGTGEYGQYF. The CDR3 DNA follows: TGTGCCAGTGGTTCCGGGACAGGGGAATACGGGCAGTACTTC.

The V call is TRBV29-1, the J call TRBJ2-1, with TRBD2 matching over 10 bases. V trimming: 8 bases; J trimming: 6 bases; junction bases outside the gene matches: 7. The CDR3 is 13 residues long. Germline lookup yields CDR1 SQVTM and CDR2 ANQGSEA. As DNA, the CDR3 is TGCAGCACGGAGGTAGCGGGAGGCAATGAGCAGTTCTTC. Encoded protein: CSTEVAGGNEQFF.

This clone was picked up one time. The chain links TRBV6-6 to TRBJ1-5, with D possibly TRBD1 on 5 matching bases. Trimming removed 5 bases from V and 8 bases from J, with 7 bases in between. CDR1 and CDR2 (germline): MNHNY, SVGAGI (reference sequence). The CDR3 sequence is 11 residues long. This CDR3 reads CASSQGEPQHF. CDR3 DNA: TGTGCCAGCAGTCAGGGTGAGCCCCAGCATTTT.

The chain joins TRBV9 to TRBJ1-6, with TRBD1 matching 7 bases. The V segment lost 7 bases and the J segment 10 bases; nucleotides outside the gene matches: 11. The CDR3 totals 14 residues. From germline, CDR1 is SGDLS and CDR2 YYNGEE. CDR3 DNA: TGTGCCAGCCGCGCAGAGGGGGCACGGTCACCCCTCCACTTT. Its translation: CASRAEGARSPLHF.

A single count supports this clone. This chain links TRBV27 with TRBJ1-1; tentative D call: TRBD1 (5 bases). V was shortened by 4 bases and J by 0 bases, with 9 bases between the two germline ends. Germline V CDR1 and CDR2: MNHEY, SMNVEV (reference sequence). The CDR3 loop spans 14 amino acids. The chain's CDR3 is CASSYGQLNTEAFF. CDR3 nucleotides: TGTGCCAGCAGTTACGGACAACTGAACACTGAAGCTTTCTTT.

The chain employs TRBV6-1 and TRBJ1-5; 7 bases agree with TRBD1. The CDR3 runs to 16 residues. Germline-derived CDR1 and CDR2 are MNHNS and SASEGT. The trim removed 3 bases at V and 3 bases at J, leaving 8 bases unmatched. The CDR3 DNA reads TGTGCCAGCAGTGACCGAAGACAGGGTCTCAATCAGCCCCAGCATTTT. The encoded protein is CASSDRRQGLNQPQHF.

The chain links TRBV7-9 to TRBJ1-3, with TRBD1 as a possible D gene (5 bases). Germline CDR1 SEHNR, CDR2 FQNEAQ (reference sequence). The CDR3 length is 14 residues. The V and J ends lost 8 bases and 7 bases respectively, with 18 bases between them. CDR3 sequence reads: CASGFIRVGNTIYF. CDR3 sequence (DNA): TGTGCCAGCGGTTTCATCAGGGTAGGGAACACCATATATTTT.

This clone was found a few times. The J gene is TRBJ1-2, the V gene TRBV7-9; tentatively, D is TRBD1 (6 bases). CDR1 is SEHNR, CDR2 FQNEAQ, per germline (reference sequence). This CDR3 region has 14 residues. Trimming removed 1 base at V and 4 bases at J, with 10 bases between. The DNA of the CDR3 is TGTGCCAGCAGCTTAGAACAGGGTATCTATGGCTACACCTTC. This gives the protein CASSLEQGIYGYTF.

This chain joins TRBV25-1 and TRBJ2-1; D is possibly TRBD2 (6 bases). V dropped 7 bases and J dropped 12 bases, with 16 bases sitting between them. Germline V gene lookup returns CDR1 MGHDK and CDR2 SYGVNS. The CDR3 is 12 residues long. The CDR3 sequence: CASTLEGLVQFF. As DNA, the CDR3 is TGTGCCAGCACCTTAGAGGGACTCGTGCAGTTCTTC.

The V gene is TRBV6-1, the J gene TRBJ1-5; TRBD1 matches 7 bases. The CDR3 loop spans 16 amino acids. With V trimmed by 4 bases and J by 0 bases, 6 bases remained unmatched. Germline CDR1 is MNHNS and CDR2 is SASEGT. The CDR3 reads CASSGLDRSSNQPQHF. In DNA form, the CDR3 reads TGTGCCAGCAGTGGTCTGGACAGGTCTAGCAATCAGCCCCAGCATTTT.

V is TRBV5-1 and J is TRBJ2-7; 11 bases fit TRBD2. CDR3 size: 14 residues. The trim removed 4 bases at V and 4 bases at J, leaving 4 bases unmatched. Germline CDR1 SGHRS, CDR2 YFSETQ. The CDR3 here is CASSPGLAEYEQYF. CDR3 nucleotides: TGCGCCAGCAGCCCGGGACTAGCGGAGTACGAGCAGTACTTC.

V and J are TRBV10-1 and TRBJ2-5, with TRBD2 matching 10 bases. With 0 bases clipped from V and 2 bases from J, the junction kept 6 bases outside the gene matches. There are 17 residues in the CDR3. The V gene's germline CDR1 is WNHNN and CDR2 SYGVQD (reference sequence). CDR3 DNA sequence: TGCGCCAGCAGTGAGTCTGCGGCTAGCGGGGGACAAGAGACCCAGTACTTC. It yields the protein CASSESAASGGQETQYF.

The CDR3 nucleotides are TGCGCCAGCAGCCAAAGACTTAGCGGGGAGGGGGGGAATGAGCAGTTCTTC. Translated: CASSQRLSGEGGNEQFF. V is TRBV4-1 and J is TRBJ2-1; 8 positions agree with TRBD2. From germline, CDR1 is MGHRA and CDR2 YSYEKL. The CDR3 is 17 amino acids. The J segment lost 7 bases and the V segment lost 2 bases, leaving 13 bases of the junction unmatched.

This chain uses TRBV28 with TRBJ1-1, with 8 positions matching TRBD1. The V and J ends lost 7 bases and 3 bases, in that order; junction bases with no gene match: 10. The germline V gene has CDR1 MDHEN and CDR2 SYDVKM. The CDR3 consists of 15 residues. The CDR3, as DNA: TGTGCCAGCAAAACGAATGGGGACAGGCACACTGAAGCTTTCTTT. Encoded protein: CASKTNGDRHTEAFF. Full variable domain (rest looked up from reference TRBV28 and TRBJ1-1): DVKVTQSSRYLVKRTGEKVFLECVQDMDHENMFWYRQDPGLGLRLIYFSYDVKMKEKGDIPEGYSVSREKKERFSLILESASTNQTSMYLCASKTNGDRHTEAFFGQGTRLTVV.

This sequence joins TRBV15 and TRBJ1-2; no clear D. Per the germline V gene, CDR1 is LNHNV and CDR2 is YYDKDF (reference sequence). The CDR3 consists of 13 residues. Trimming removed 5 bases from V and 4 bases from J, with 11 bases in between. The CDR3 loop is CATSGAGSYGYTF. CDR3 nucleotides: TGTGCCACCAGCGGTGCGGGGAGCTATGGCTACACCTTC.

This clone was seen just once. The rearrangement uses TRBV19 and TRBJ2-1; TRBD2 matches 7 bases. This CDR3 region has 14 residues. After removal of 6 bases from V and 6 bases from J, the junction contained 8 bases not matched to a gene. Germline CDR1 reads LNHDA; CDR2 reads SQIVND (reference sequence). The CDR3 DNA is TGTGCCAGTAGGAGCGGGGCTTCTGTCAATGAGCAGTTCTTC. It codes for CASRSGASVNEQFF.

The chain carries TRBV19 and TRBJ1-2; D call uncertain. V was clipped by 8 bases and J by 3 bases, with 13 bases between them. Germline V gene lookup returns CDR1 LNHDA and CDR2 SQIVND (reference sequence). The CDR3 runs to 13 residues. The CDR3 DNA reads TGTGCCAGTGCCGGGAACAGTCACTATGGCTACACCTTC. This gives the protein CASAGNSHYGYTF. The variable domain in full, with the rest retrieved from reference TRBV19 and TRBJ1-2, is DGGITQSPKYLFRKEGQNVTLSCEQNLNHDAMYWYRQDPGQGLRLIYYSQIVNDFQKGDIAEGYSVSREKKESFPLTVTSAQKNPTAFYLCASAGNSHYGYTFGSGTRLTVV.

This chain joins TRBV15 and TRBJ2-7, with 7 bases matching TRBD1. This CDR3 region has 14 residues. Germline CDR1 reads LNHNV; CDR2 reads YYDKDF (reference sequence). Unmatched junction bases numbered 3, after V lost 4 bases and J lost 0 bases. CDR3 residues: CATSKDRSSYEQYF. CDR3 nucleotide sequence: TGTGCCACCAGCAAGGACAGGAGCTCCTACGAGCAGTACTTC.

The rearrangement joins TRBV12-5 to TRBJ2-7, with 9 bases lining up with TRBD1. Trimming at V came to 6 bases and at J to 2 bases, leaving 11 bases not matched to a gene. CDR1 and CDR2 from the germline V gene are LGHNT and FRNRAP. The CDR3 is 16 amino acids. The DNA of the CDR3 is TGTGCTAGTGGGAGACGACAGGGGGTCCGGACCTACGAGCAGTACTTC. It yields the protein CASGRRQGVRTYEQYF.

The rearrangement links TRBV9 to TRBJ1-6, with 7 bases identical to TRBD1. V lost 3 bases and J lost 5; bases outside the gene matches: 5. The length of the CDR3 is 15 residues. Germline lookup yields CDR1 SGDLS and CDR2 YYNGEE. The CDR3 protein is CASSAWDSNNSPLHF. For the CDR3, the DNA is TGTGCCAGCAGCGCGTGGGACAGCAATAATTCACCCCTCCACTTT. Based on the CDR3 plus reference TRBV9 and TRBJ1-6, the full variable domain is DSGVTQTPKHLITATGQRVTLRCSPRSGDLSVYWYQQSLDQGLQFLIQYYNGEERAKGNILERFSAQQFPDLHSELNLSSLELGDSALYFCASSAWDSNNSPLHFGNGTRLTVT.

This clone turned up a few times. CDR3 sequence: CASSYSNSNTEAFF. In DNA, the CDR3 is TGTGCCAGCAGTTACTCGAATAGTAACACTGAAGCTTTCTTT. This chain connects TRBV6-5 to TRBJ1-1; no reliable D call. This CDR3 region has 14 residues. Germline CDR1 is MNHEY and CDR2 is SVGAGI. Trimming took 0 bases from V and 2 from J, leaving 7 bases between them.

The chain joins TRBV9 to TRBJ2-2; TRBD1 aligns across 10 bases. The V gene's germline CDR1 is SGDLS and CDR2 YYNGEE. Trimming at V came to 4 bases and at J to 3 bases, leaving 12 bases not matched to a gene. CDR3 length equals 18 residues. Here the CDR3 reads CASSPKTGGGRHTGELFF. The DNA for the CDR3 is TGTGCCAGCAGCCCTAAGACAGGGGGCGGCCGGCACACCGGGGAGCTGTTTTTT. Full variable domain (missing parts from reference TRBV9 and TRBJ2-2): DSGVTQTPKHLITATGQRVTLRCSPRSGDLSVYWYQQSLDQGLQFLIQYYNGEERAKGNILERFSAQQFPDLHSELNLSSLELGDSALYFCASSPKTGGGRHTGELFFGEGSRLTVL.